The clone carrying this T cell receptor (beta chain) has just a few counts. What it binds is not known. The sample has other DNA sequences that encode this CDR3 too. The CDR3 spans 14 residues. J gave up 4 bases and V 1 base, and 3 bases lay outside the gene matches. The germline V gene has CDR1 SGHVS and CDR2 FNYEAQ. The source of the sample is a study of OX40 agonist ivuxolimab in advanced cancers. At the level of the study: Head and neck, renal cell, melanoma or hepatocellular carcinoma were the cancers that dose-escalation patients had. Earlier anti-PD-1, anti-PD-L1 or anti-CTLA-4 therapy was permitted; roughly 40% had received some.

Study conclusions and caveats: Partial responders at 0.1-3.0 mg/kg showed near-lowest clonal expansion. Determination of antigen specificity was not performed for the expanded peripheral T cells.

Produced via immunoSEQ multiplex PCR; TCRdb's table is partial and in-frame only. The top ten hold 20% to 25% of the sample, which has approximately 7,500 clones, about 70% seen once. The material sequenced was CD4+ or CD8+ T cells sorted from blood, taken in a trial of the OX40 agonist ivuxolimab. The chain couples TRBV7-6 to TRBJ2-7; 8 nucleotides agree with TRBD1. The receptor comes from an adult with an advanced solid tumor such as melanoma, head and neck, liver or kidney cancer. This CDR3 reads CASSLGTGKYEQYF. Written as DNA, the CDR3 is TGTGCCAGCAGCTTAGGGACAGGGAAATACGAGCAGTACTTC.